This passage covers 18 T cell receptor beta chains from one sample sequenced in a study of T-cell memory formation after mild COVID-19. TCRdb passed the 5' RACE reads through MiXCR, listing each CDR3 protein once. The repertoire holds fewer than 350,000 distinct CDR3 sequences, with around a sixth as singletons. Source material: PBMCs or a T cell subset sorted from them (not recorded which). Receptors originate from a man aged 18-30 years who had mild COVID-19 (a few samples of this study predate the infection). Cell type and time point are not known.

This clonotype was seen repeatedly, ten times or more. The chain uses TRBV9 and TRBJ1-6, with 8 bases aligning to TRBD1. The V segment lost 3 bases and the J segment 7 bases; nucleotides outside the gene matches: 3. The germline CDR1 and CDR2 sequences are SGDLS and YYNGEE. This CDR3 comprises 14 residues. CDR3 sequence (DNA): TGTGCCAGCAGCGCCGACAGGGGCAATTCACCCCTCCACTTT. Translated, it gives CASSADRGNSPLHF.

The genes are TRBV25-1 and TRBJ1-2; no firm D call. Between the trimmed V and J ends, which lost 0 bases and 4 bases, there was a span of 9 bases. Germline CDR1 MGHDK, CDR2 SYGVNS. The CDR3 spans 14 residues. The CDR3 loop reads CASSEYDGPYGYTF. CDR3 coding DNA: TGTGCCAGCAGTGAATACGATGGACCCTATGGCTACACCTTC.

The rearrangement uses TRBV12-3 or TRBV12-4 and TRBJ1-5, with a weak D call TRBD1 (5 bases). Trimming stripped 7 bases from V and 6 bases from J, with 16 bases between. The length of the CDR3 is 14 residues. In nucleotides, the CDR3 is TGTGCCAGCACCCCGGGGCTGGGAGGTCAGCCCCAGCATTTT. This codes for CASTPGLGGQPQHF.

This rearrangement joins TRBV5-5 to TRBJ2-5; the D is unclear. The CDR3 runs 14 residues. The germline CDR1 and CDR2 sequences are SGHKS and YYEKEE (reference sequence). V was shortened by 3 bases and J by 2 bases, with 11 bases between the two germline ends. The CDR3 DNA reads as TGTGCCAGCAGCTACACAGTGATACAAGAGACCCAGTACTTC. The encoded protein is CASSYTVIQETQYF.

This clonotype showed up many times. CDR3 residues: CASSSLAGGWDYEQYF. The CDR3 DNA sequence: TGTGCCAGCAGCTCCTTAGCGGGGGGCTGGGACTACGAGCAGTACTTC. The J gene is TRBJ2-7, the V gene TRBV7-2; 10 bases match TRBD2. The germline CDR1 and CDR2 sequences are SGHTA and FQGNSA. J gave up 3 bases and V 4 bases, and 9 bases lay outside the gene matches. This CDR3 comprises 16 residues.

The chain is built from TRBV4-1 and TRBJ2-2; D remains unclear. The length of the CDR3 is 13 residues. V dropped 1 base and J dropped 6 bases, with 6 bases sitting between them. The germline CDR1 and CDR2 sequences are MGHRA and YSYEKL. CDR3 coding DNA: TGCGCCAGCAGCCAAGTGGCAGCCGGGGAGCTGTTTTTT. This codes for CASSQVAAGELFF.

This clonotype was counted only a few times. The chain links TRBV7-9 to TRBJ2-7; D is unresolved. The length of the CDR3 is 16 residues. With 4 bases removed from V and 3 bases from J, the gap between germline ends came to 19 bases. CDR1 and CDR2 from the germline V gene are SEHNR and FQNEAQ (reference sequence). The CDR3 DNA is TGTGCCAGCAGCTCGGGTTTGACTGGCACCCGCTACGAGCAGTACTTC. It encodes CASSSGLTGTRYEQYF.

This clonotype was counted between two and nine times. V usage is TRBV20-1 and J usage is TRBJ2-7; D is uncertain. With 3 bases removed from V and 4 bases from J, the gap between germline ends came to 16 bases. CDR3 length: 14 residues. Germline V gene sequence: CDR1 DFQATT, CDR2 SNEGSKA (reference sequence). The CDR3 loop reads CSASDVGKDYEQYF. CDR3 nucleotides: TGCAGTGCTAGCGATGTAGGGAAGGATTACGAGCAGTACTTC.

The chain joins TRBV6-2 or TRBV6-3 to TRBJ1-5; TRBD1 agrees at 10 bases. CDR3 length equals 19 residues. V shed 0 bases, J shed 6 bases, and the junction held 14 bases outside the gene matches. Germline values: CDR1 MNHEY, CDR2 SVGEGT. The DNA of the CDR3 is TGTGCCAGCAGTTACTCGAGCGGACAGGGGGTATCGGCGCGTCAGCCCCAGCATTTT. Translating gives CASSYSSGQGVSARQPQHF.

The table lists this clonotype with a few counts. V is TRBV11-2 and J is TRBJ2-1; 9 positions agree with TRBD1. The CDR3 has 14 amino acids. J gave up 8 bases and V 6 bases, and 8 bases lay outside the gene matches. CDR1 is SGHAT and CDR2 is FQNNGV in the germline V gene. CDR3 sequence (DNA): TGTGCCAGCAGAAGCCGGGACAGGGCCTATGAGCAGTTCTTC. It specifies CASRSRDRAYEQFF.

In its sample, this clonotype was seen a few times. The genes are TRBV20-1 and TRBJ2-5; TRBD2 aligns across 10 bases. Germline trimming cut 6 bases from V and 5 bases from J; bases unmatched to any gene: 9. Germline CDR1 DFQATT, CDR2 SNEGSKA (reference sequence). This CDR3 spans 14 amino acids. CDR3 nucleotides: TGCAGTGCCCGAGCGGGGGGGCCCGGGGAGACCCAGTACTTC. Amino acids: CSARAGGPGETQYF.

This clonotype came up a few times. The chain employs TRBV7-3 and TRBJ1-2, with no clear D. V lost 4 bases and J lost 1, with 10 bases in between. From germline, CDR1 is SGHTA and CDR2 FQGTGA. The CDR3 sequence is 14 residues long. The CDR3 DNA reads TGTGCCAGCAGCTATAGGGCGGATAACTATGGCTACACCTTC. Translating it yields CASSYRADNYGYTF.

The genes are TRBV9 and TRBJ2-1, with 8 bases aligning to TRBD2. The V gene end was trimmed by 0 bases and the J gene end by 8 bases; junction bases not matched to a gene: 7. There are 15 residues in the CDR3. From germline, CDR1 is SGDLS and CDR2 YYNGEE. CDR3 loop: CASSVGVAGHDEQFF. DNA of the CDR3: TGTGCCAGCAGCGTAGGGGTAGCGGGGCACGATGAGCAGTTCTTC.

J is TRBJ2-2 and V is TRBV11-3; D possibly uses TRBD1 or TRBD2 (5 bases each). Germline assignment: CDR1 SGHNT and CDR2 YENEEA. This CDR3 has 16 residues. Deletions cut 5 bases from V and 4 bases from J, with 17 bases between. The CDR3 region is CASSPGRAVGTGELFF. The CDR3 DNA follows: TGTGCCAGCAGCCCGGGACGGGCGGTGGGCACCGGGGAGCTGTTTTTT.

This clonotype was seen many times. V and J are TRBV2 and TRBJ1-1; D not resolved. CDR3 size: 13 residues. Deletions cut 6 bases from V and 4 bases from J, with 12 bases between. The germline V gene encodes CDR1 SNHLY and CDR2 FYNNEI. Here the CDR3 DNA reads TGTGCCAGCAGCCTTCAAGCGGGCACTGAAGCTTTCTTT. Encoded protein: CASSLQAGTEAFF.

The J gene is TRBJ2-5, the V gene TRBV13; 7 positions agree with TRBD1. CDR1 is PRHDT and CDR2 is FYEKMQ in the germline V gene (reference sequence). The CDR3 consists of 14 residues. The V segment lost 4 bases and the J segment 5 bases; nucleotides outside the gene matches: 7. The DNA of the CDR3 is TGTGCCAGCAGCTCCTCACAGGGGCCGGAGACCCAGTACTTC. Amino acids: CASSSSQGPETQYF.

The rearrangement uses TRBV30 and TRBJ2-6; 10 nucleotides line up with TRBD1. Trimming at V came to 5 bases and at J to 0 bases, leaving 1 base not matched to a gene. From germline, CDR1 is GTSNPN and CDR2 SVGIG (reference sequence). CDR3 size: 15 residues. The CDR3 here is CAWGQGGSGANVLTF. The DNA of the CDR3 is TGTGCCTGGGGACAGGGGGGCTCTGGGGCCAACGTCCTGACTTTC.

This rearrangement joins TRBV9 to TRBJ1-6; the D is unclear. The germline CDR1 and CDR2 sequences are SGDLS and YYNGEE. The CDR3 length is 12 residues. The V end was cut by 1 base, the J end by 8 bases, with 4 bases between. The CDR3 is CASSVIDSPLHF. The CDR3 DNA sequence: TGTGCCAGCAGCGTAATCGATTCACCCCTCCACTTT.